The present T cell receptor (beta chain) was sequenced within a study of blood T cell repertoires in COVID-19. With 2 bases clipped from V and 1 base from J, the junction kept 4 bases outside the gene matches. The CDR3 is 15 amino acids. Germline CDR1 reads LNHDA; CDR2 reads SQIVND (reference sequence). Data came from immunoSEQ multiplex PCR; TCRdb stores just in-frame clones and leaves some out. The table records under 200,000 clones, approximately 86% of them present only once. Sequencing used peripheral blood. This TCR was recovered from a man aged 60-69 years with COVID-19, enrolled during active disease. The chain couples TRBV19 to TRBJ2-5, with 7 bases aligning to TRBD1. CDR3 sequence (DNA): TGTGCCAGTAGTATAATGGGACAGATCCAAGAGACCCAGTACTTC. Its translation: CASSIMGQIQETQYF.